The clone carrying this T cell receptor beta chain appeared a few times. This entry belongs to a study of Ad26.COV2.S vaccination and SARS-CoV-2 variants. TCRdb's table, derived via immunoSEQ multiplex PCR, lists solely in-frame clones and lacks some. The data contain about 430,000 clones, around 90% of them singletons. The treatment denotes: 15 to 20 received Ad26.COV2.S at low or high dose, single or two shots; about 5 received placebo; per-sample allocation not given. The study sampled participants on day 63 after the first vaccine or placebo injection. An Ad26 vector carrying the Wuhan-strain SARS-CoV-2 spike served as the vaccine. Germline CDR1 GTSNPN, CDR2 SVGIG (reference sequence). CDR3 length equals 13 residues. After removal of 2 bases from V and 5 bases from J, the junction contained 3 bases not matched to a gene.

The genes are TRBV30 and TRBJ1-5, with 7 positions matching TRBD1. This material consisted of peripheral blood, taken in a trial of Ad26.COV2.S vaccine versus placebo. The origin of this receptor is a person aged 18 to 59 who received the Ad26.COV2.S COVID-19 vaccine or a placebo. CDR3 residues: CAWSPGGDQPQHF. DNA of the CDR3: TGTGCCTGGAGTCCAGGGGGGGATCAGCCCCAGCATTTT.